These 13 T cell receptor beta chains share one sample of origin, sequenced in a study of cytomegalovirus exposure and HLA in healthy donors. The PCR was carried out with 60 Vbeta primers and 13 Jbeta primers. Some clones are missing from TCRdb's copy, which holds only in-frame ones; the method was immunoSEQ multiplex PCR. This sample has roughly 120,000 clones; 79% occur once, and the top ten carry about 2.7%. The sample comprised PBMCs. The receptors were sampled from a woman aged 18-29 years in good health and CMV-seropositive.

The V call is TRBV6-6, the J call TRBJ1-4; 10 nucleotides line up with TRBD1. The CDR3 contains 15 residues. V lost 6 bases to trimming and J lost 5 bases; unmatched junction nucleotides: 6. Germline V gene sequence: CDR1 MNHNY, CDR2 SVGAGI (reference sequence). Here the CDR3 DNA reads TGTGCCAGCAGGACCGGACAGGGGGGGAATGAAAAACTGTTTTTT. Protein sequence: CASRTGQGGNEKLFF.

The genes are TRBV7-9 and TRBJ1-3; D is unresolved. Germline V gene lookup returns CDR1 SEHNR and CDR2 FQNEAQ (reference sequence). This CDR3 comprises 15 residues. The ends were cut back, 5 bases at V and 8 bases at J, with 19 bases in the middle. The DNA for the CDR3 is TGTGCCAGCAGCCATCCTTTCACTTCGGTCGACACCATATATTTT. Translating it yields CASSHPFTSVDTIYF. Using reference TRBV7-9 and TRBJ1-3 for the parts outside the CDR3, the full variable domain is DTGVSQNPRHKITKRGQNVTFRCDPISEHNRLYWYRQTLGQGPEFLTYFQNEAQLEKSRLLSDRFSAERPKGSFSTLEIQRTEQGDSAMYLCASSHPFTSVDTIYFGEGSWLTVV.

The chain links TRBV4-2 to TRBJ1-1; TRBD1 might be the D (6 bases). Deletions cut 6 bases from V and 4 bases from J, with 12 bases between. There are 13 residues in the CDR3. Germline V gene lookup returns CDR1 LGHNA and CDR2 YNFKEQ. CDR3 in DNA: TGTGCCAGCAGAGGTCTGGGGGCCACTGAAGCTTTCTTT. Amino acids: CASRGLGATEAFF.

The CDR3 region has the DNA TGTGCCAGCAGCCGGAGACTCTCCGGGGAGCTGTTTTTT. Residues: CASSRRLSGELFF. The rearrangement joins TRBV6-5 to TRBJ2-2, with D unclear. Per germline, CDR1 MNHEY and CDR2 SVGAGI. V was pared by 6 bases and J by 6 bases, with 11 bases between. The CDR3 has 13 amino acids.

Comments on this clone: A junction end diverges from the germline sequence, so it may reflect a read error. The chain employs TRBV11-2 and TRBJ2-3; 15 bases match TRBD2. Germline V gives CDR1 SGHAT, CDR2 FQNNGV. The CDR3 length is 17 residues. CDR3 sequence reads: CVSSKGTSGRRVDTQYF. Written as DNA, the CDR3 is TGTGTCAGCAGCAAAGGGACTAGCGGGAGGAGGGTAGATACGCAGTATTTT.

This clone was detected a few times. The chain is built from TRBV5-1 and TRBJ2-7; the D is unclear. This CDR3 has 14 residues. Trimming left V 3 bases short and J 0 bases short, with 10 bases between. From germline, CDR1 is SGHRS and CDR2 YFSETQ. Written as DNA, the CDR3 is TGCGCCAGCAGCTCCTACGGGTCCTCCTACGAGCAGTACTTC. Translating gives CASSSYGSSYEQYF.

The CDR3 sequence: CASSYPGPYTEAFF. The CDR3 DNA follows: TGTGCCAGCAGCTACCCAGGGCCTTACACTGAAGCTTTCTTT. The chain couples TRBV5-4 to TRBJ1-1; TRBD1 might be the D (5 bases). Germline V gene sequence: CDR1 SGHNT, CDR2 YYREEE (reference sequence). V was pared by 3 bases and J by 3 bases, with 12 bases between. The CDR3 loop spans 14 amino acids.

The chain employs TRBV5-1 and TRBJ2-2; TRBD1 is a possible D gene (6 bases). Trimming pared 4 bases from V and 3 bases from J, leaving 10 bases between. There are 14 residues in the CDR3. Germline V gives CDR1 SGHRS, CDR2 YFSETQ. The CDR3 spells CASSQQGDTGELFF. The DNA for the CDR3 is TGCGCCAGCAGCCAACAGGGAGACACCGGGGAGCTGTTTTTT.

The chain links TRBV2 to TRBJ1-2; possible D gene TRBD1, 6 bases. The CDR3 is 15 residues long. Germline V CDR1 and CDR2: SNHLY, FYNNEI. The V end lost 1 base, the J end lost 13 bases, and 22 bases lay between the germline ends. CDR3 nucleotide sequence: TGTGCCAGCAGTGAAGAAGGGCAGGGGCCTTATGGTTGCACCTTC. Amino acids: CASSEEGQGPYGCTF.

The rearrangement links TRBV5-6 to TRBJ2-1; D perhaps matches TRBD2 (5 bases). V was cut by 5 bases and J by 3 bases, with 9 bases left in between. The CDR3 runs 13 residues. Germline V gene lookup returns CDR1 SGHDT and CDR2 YYEEEE. The CDR3 DNA reads TGTGCCAGCAGACTTACTAGCTACAATGAGCAGTTCTTC. Protein sequence: CASRLTSYNEQFF.

The chain carries TRBV9 and TRBJ2-7; 8 nucleotides align to TRBD1. The junction had 5 bases not matched to a gene; V was cut back by 4 bases and J by 2 bases. The germline V gene has CDR1 SGDLS and CDR2 YYNGEE. The CDR3 extends over 14 amino acids. In DNA form, the CDR3 reads TGTGCCAGCAGCTCCCTGACAGGGGCCTACGAGCAGTACTTC. Its translation: CASSSLTGAYEQYF.

The gene calls are TRBV15 and TRBJ1-5; 8 bases match TRBD1. V shed 0 bases and J 12 bases; nucleotides not matched to a gene: 13. CDR3 length: 16 amino acids. CDR1 LNHNV and CDR2 YYDKDF come from the germline V gene (reference sequence). The CDR3 spells CATSREAGGIASNQHF. CDR3 coding DNA: TGTGCCACCAGCAGAGAAGCAGGGGGCATAGCAAGCAACCAGCATTTT.

The chain employs TRBV28 and TRBJ2-7; D is perhaps TRBD1 (5 bases). V dropped 5 bases and J dropped 5 bases, with 13 bases sitting between them. Germline CDR1 MDHEN, CDR2 SYDVKM. This CDR3 spans 13 amino acids. The CDR3 nucleotides read TGTGCCAGCAGTCGACCGGCAGGGAACGAGCAGTACTTC. This sequence encodes CASSRPAGNEQYF.